The next 7 T cell receptor beta chains were all read from a single sample in a study of T cell changes during pregnancy in multiple sclerosis. Sequencing was performed with immunoSEQ multiplex PCR; in TCRdb, only in-frame clones are kept and a portion is missing. The sample carries roughly 110,000 clones, around 90% recorded once. The input for sequencing was peripheral blood, taken in the third trimester of pregnancy. The receptors were sampled from a female donor with multiple sclerosis, enrolled in a pregnancy study.

This clone turned up a few times. The rearrangement uses TRBV7-9 and TRBJ1-2; the D gene is possibly TRBD1 (6 bases). The CDR3 sequence is 13 residues long. The V end lost 5 bases, the J end lost 3 bases, and 10 bases lay between the germline ends. Per the germline V gene, CDR1 is SEHNR and CDR2 is FQNEAQ (reference sequence). In DNA form, the CDR3 reads TGTGCCAGCAGCCCGGACAGCGACTATGGCTACACCTTC. It is translated as CASSPDSDYGYTF. Looking up the rest from reference TRBV7-9 and TRBJ1-2 gives the full variable domain: DTGVSQNPRHKITKRGQNVTFRCDPISEHNRLYWYRQTLGQGPEFLTYFQNEAQLEKSRLLSDRFSAERPKGSFSTLEIQRTEQGDSAMYLCASSPDSDYGYTFGSGTRLTVV.

V and J are TRBV7-8 and TRBJ2-7; 8 positions match TRBD2. The CDR3 extends over 17 amino acids. The germline V gene encodes CDR1 SGHVS and CDR2 FQNEAQ. V dropped 5 bases and J dropped 6; count of bases not matched to a gene: 18. The CDR3 region is CASSPPGVGAGVGEQYF. CDR3 in DNA: TGTGCCAGCAGCCCCCCGGGGGTGGGAGCGGGAGTAGGCGAGCAGTACTTC.

The CDR3, as DNA: TGTGCCAGCAGCTTAGATCGAGTTACAGGGGGACGGGCTGAAGCTTTCTTT. Its protein is CASSLDRVTGGRAEAFF. V and J are TRBV11-2 and TRBJ1-1; 8 nucleotides align to TRBD1. CDR1 and CDR2 from the germline V gene are SGHAT and FQNNGV. V lost 0 bases, J lost 6 bases, and 12 bases stayed unmatched. The CDR3 is made up of 17 amino acids.

The chain has TRBV2 and TRBJ2-5; 10 bases map to TRBD1. Germline V lookup: CDR1 SNHLY, CDR2 FYNNEI. Trimming took 5 bases from V and 0 from J; bases not matched to a gene: 6. CDR3 size: 16 residues. CDR3 protein: CASSPGQGRYQETQYF. CDR3 nucleotide sequence: TGTGCCAGCAGTCCGGGACAGGGGCGGTACCAAGAGACCCAGTACTTC.

The sample holds one count of this clone. The V gene is TRBV25-1, the J gene TRBJ2-3, with D unresolved. Germline-derived CDR1 and CDR2 are MGHDK and SYGVNS. V lost 2 bases, J lost 4 bases, and 4 bases lay in between. The CDR3 is 12 amino acids. The DNA of the CDR3 is TGTGCCAGCAGTGAAGGAGCAGATACGCAGTATTTT. It encodes CASSEGADTQYF. The full variable domain, in which reference TRBV25-1 and TRBJ2-3 provide the parts outside the CDR3, is EADIYQTPRYLVIGTGKKITLECSQTMGHDKMYWYQQDPGMELHLIHYSYGVNSTEKGDLSSESTVSRIRTEHFPLTLESARPSHTSQYLCASSEGADTQYFGPGTRLTVL.

The V and J genes are TRBV18 and TRBJ1-4; D not resolved. Trimming removed 3 bases from V and 3 bases from J, with 5 bases in between. Germline V gene lookup returns CDR1 KGHSH and CDR2 LQKENI. There are 13 residues in the CDR3. The CDR3 nucleotides are TGTGCCAGCTCACCTCTATCTAATGAAAAACTGTTTTTT. Residues: CASSPLSNEKLFF.

The J gene is TRBJ2-5, the V gene TRBV7-2, with 13 bases lining up with TRBD2. CDR1 and CDR2 from the germline V gene are SGHTA and FQGNSA. The CDR3 loop spans 15 amino acids. Germline trimming cut 5 bases from V and 5 bases from J; bases unmatched to any gene: 5. The DNA of the CDR3 is TGTGCCAGCAGCCGACTAGCGGGGGGTCGGGAGACCCAGTACTTC. It specifies CASSRLAGGRETQYF.